These 21 T cell receptor beta chains were all obtained from the same sample, sequenced in a study of patients and donors after allogeneic stem cell transplantation. TCRdb reanalysed the RT-PCR reads using MiXCR and keeps one entry per CDR3 protein. The data hold 200,000 to 250,000 distinct CDR3 sequences, with roughly 14% observed a single time. Sequencing was performed on blood, either unsorted or a sorted T cell fraction (not recorded which). The receptors here all came from a human donor who was either an allogeneic HSCT recipient or a stem cell or donor lymphocyte infusion donor (not recorded which). It is not recorded whose cells these are; they may come from a transplant donor.

V gene TRBV11-3 combines with J gene TRBJ2-5, with 8 bases aligning to TRBD2. The germline gives CDR1 SGHNT, CDR2 YENEEA. J gave up 5 bases and V 5 bases, and 7 bases lay outside the gene matches. This CDR3 region has 14 residues. CDR3 protein: CASSPGTRRETQYF. The DNA for the CDR3 is TGTGCCAGCAGCCCCGGGACTAGAAGGGAGACCCAGTACTTC.

Note on this clonotype: A much larger clone sits a single nucleotide away, making a read error possible. V and J are TRBV23-1 and TRBJ2-6; a weak D match, TRBD2 (5 bases). TRBV23-1 is an ORF for which the function is uncertain. Trimming took 5 bases from V and 3 from J, leaving 11 bases between them. The CDR3 loop spans 15 amino acids. The CDR3 bases are TGCGCCAGCAGTGGCGGGCTACATGGGGCCAACGTCCTGACTTTC. It is translated as CASSGGLHGANVLTF.

This clonotype was found many times. The rearrangement links TRBV2 to TRBJ1-1, with a tentative D call TRBD1 (5 bases). Germline V gives CDR1 SNHLY, CDR2 FYNNEI. The V and J ends lost 2 bases and 6 bases respectively, with 16 bases between them. The CDR3 spans 15 residues. CDR3 DNA: TGTGCCAGCAGTGAATTATCGACAGCTTTGGCTGAAGCTTTCTTT. It specifies CASSELSTALAEAFF.

CDR3 sequence reads: CASITTGDNTDTQYF. The CDR3 DNA follows: TGTGCCAGCATCACCACAGGGGACAACACAGATACGCAGTATTTT. The chain combines TRBV6-1 with TRBJ2-3, with 7 bases fitting TRBD1. The CDR3 is 15 residues long. With 7 bases clipped from V and 2 bases from J, the junction kept 9 bases outside the gene matches. Germline CDR1 MNHNS, CDR2 SASEGT.

The chain is built from TRBV10-3 and TRBJ2-5; D is unresolved. Germline values: CDR1 ENHRY, CDR2 SYGVKD. V lost 9 bases and J lost 4, with 15 bases in between. CDR3 length: 13 residues. The CDR3 DNA reads as TGTGCCATTAAGGGAACGGGCTTAGAGACCCAGTACTTC. Translation gives CAIKGTGLETQYF.

The rearrangement links TRBV20-1 to TRBJ2-1; tentatively, D is TRBD2 (6 bases). The germline V gene encodes CDR1 DFQATT and CDR2 SNEGSKA (reference sequence). V was cut by 2 bases and J by 2 bases, with 10 bases left in between. The CDR3 runs to 14 residues. CDR3 nucleotides: TGCAGTGCTAGAACTAGCCCACCCTACAATGAGCAGTTCTTC. This translates into CSARTSPPYNEQFF.

This clonotype was seen ten or more times. The rearrangement uses TRBV30 and TRBJ1-1; unclear D gene. From germline, CDR1 is GTSNPN and CDR2 SVGIG (reference sequence). The CDR3 is made up of 11 amino acids. V lost 2 bases, J lost 5 bases, and 6 bases lay in between. This CDR3 reads CAWSQQTEAFF. The CDR3 DNA reads TGTGCCTGGAGTCAACAGACTGAAGCTTTCTTT. The entire variable domain, with the rest obtained from reference TRBV30 and TRBJ1-1, is as follows: SQTIHQWPATLVQPVGSPLSLECTVEGTSNPNLYWYRQAAGRGLQLLFYSVGIGQISSEVPQNLSASRPQDRQFILSSKKLLLSDSGFYLCAWSQQTEAFFGQGTRLTVV.

The chain combines TRBV27 with TRBJ1-2, with D perhaps TRBD1 (5 bases). Germline-derived CDR1 and CDR2 are MNHEY and SMNVEV (reference sequence). Deletions cut 0 bases from V and 7 bases from J, with 18 bases between. The CDR3 totals 16 residues. Written as DNA, the CDR3 is TGTGCCAGCAGTTTATCCCCAGGGTTAACGGTCAGTGGCTACACCTTC. It is translated as CASSLSPGLTVSGYTF.

This clonotype was observed a few times. This sequence joins TRBV12-5 and TRBJ2-1; 8 nucleotides align to TRBD2. The J segment lost 0 bases and the V segment lost 3 bases, leaving 7 bases of the junction unmatched. Germline CDR1 LGHNT, CDR2 FRNRAP. CDR3 length: 17 residues. Here the CDR3 reads CASGFHTSGSSYNEQFF. Written as DNA, the CDR3 is TGTGCTAGTGGTTTCCATACTAGCGGAAGCTCCTACAATGAGCAGTTCTTC.

This clonotype was picked up many times. This sequence joins TRBV12-3 or TRBV12-4 and TRBJ2-3, with 10 bases identical to TRBD2. The CDR3 totals 14 residues. Germline trimming cut 4 bases from V and 9 bases from J; bases unmatched to any gene: 7. The CDR3 loop is CASSSTGTSVTQYF. The CDR3 region has the DNA TGTGCCAGCAGTTCCACCGGGACTAGCGTGACGCAGTATTTT.

This clonotype was seen at least ten times. V usage is TRBV5-1 and J usage is TRBJ2-1, with 7 bases identical to TRBD1. The CDR3 loop spans 16 amino acids. Germline V gene lookup returns CDR1 SGHRS and CDR2 YFSETQ. V shed 4 bases, J shed 5 bases, and the junction held 12 bases outside the gene matches. CDR3 DNA sequence: TGCGCCAGCAGCCGATATGGGACAGCCACACACAATGAGCAGTTCTTC. As protein: CASSRYGTATHNEQFF.

This sequence joins TRBV4-2 and TRBJ1-4; 9 positions match TRBD1. The CDR3 runs 16 residues. V trimming: 0 bases; J trimming: 8 bases; junction bases outside the gene matches: 7. The V gene's germline CDR1 is LGHNA and CDR2 YNFKEQ. The CDR3 nucleotides are TGTGCCAGCAGCCAAGATACGGGACAGGGTCGGGAAAAACTGTTTTTT. Its translation: CASSQDTGQGREKLFF.

This clonotype showed up many times. The chain links TRBV29-1 to TRBJ1-2; D is uncertain. Germline V lookup: CDR1 SQVTM, CDR2 ANQGSEA. V shed 1 base and J shed 6 bases, with 12 bases lying between them. The CDR3 runs to 13 residues. The CDR3 here is CSVEGQMQDGYTF. The CDR3 coding sequence is TGCAGCGTTGAAGGGCAGATGCAGGATGGCTACACCTTC.

The chain has TRBV5-1 and TRBJ1-4; D not certain. This CDR3 is built from 14 residues. V lost 2 bases to trimming and J lost 5 bases, with 10 bases between them. CDR1 is SGHRS and CDR2 is YFSETQ in the germline V gene. The CDR3 region is CASSFRGPNEKLFF. DNA of the CDR3: TGCGCCAGCAGCTTTAGAGGCCCAAATGAAAAACTGTTTTTT.

This clonotype has at least ten counts. CDR3 region: CASSASGRSDNEQFF. The DNA of the CDR3 is TGCGCCAGCAGCGCAAGCGGGAGGTCCGACAATGAGCAGTTCTTC. The chain links TRBV5-1 to TRBJ2-1, with 9 bases aligning to TRBD2. This CDR3 is built from 15 residues. Losses at the gene ends were 4 bases for V and 5 bases for J; bases not matched to a gene: 7. Germline V gene data show CDR1 as SGHRS and CDR2 as YFSETQ.

This clonotype was observed a handful of times. V and J are TRBV20-1 and TRBJ2-5; D gene unclear. The germline V and J ends were trimmed by 0 bases and 0 bases, with 11 bases remaining between them. Germline CDR1 DFQATT, CDR2 SNEGSKA (reference sequence). The CDR3 loop spans 15 amino acids. The CDR3 reads CSARDLDKNQETQYF. Written as DNA, the CDR3 is TGCAGTGCTAGAGATCTCGACAAGAACCAAGAGACCCAGTACTTC.

There are a few counts of this clonotype. V is TRBV7-2 and J is TRBJ2-2; the match to TRBD1 covers 11 bases. V lost 4 bases to trimming and J lost 5 bases; unmatched junction nucleotides: 9. The CDR3 totals 17 residues. Germline V CDR1 and CDR2: SGHTA, FQGNSA. The CDR3: CASSSNRDRGITGELFF. The CDR3 nucleotides read TGTGCCAGCAGCTCGAACCGGGACAGGGGGATAACCGGGGAGCTGTTTTTT.

This clonotype was found many times. The gene calls are TRBV25-1 and TRBJ2-1; the D gene is possibly TRBD1 (6 bases). The germline gives CDR1 MGHDK, CDR2 SYGVNS. The CDR3 runs 15 residues. Deletions cut 5 bases from V and 1 base from J, with 12 bases between. This CDR3 reads CASSPQGLSYNEQFF. CDR3 coding DNA: TGTGCCAGCAGTCCACAGGGTCTTTCCTACAATGAGCAGTTCTTC.

There are many counts of this clonotype. As DNA, the CDR3 is TGTGCCAGCAGCCGGGACAGGGGCGACGAGCAGTACTTC. Translated, it gives CASSRDRGDEQYF. The chain couples TRBV6-6 to TRBJ2-7, with 10 bases identical to TRBD1. V lost 6 bases to trimming and J lost 5 bases; unmatched junction nucleotides: 4. Germline loops: CDR1 MNHNY, CDR2 SVGAGI (reference sequence). The length of the CDR3 is 13 residues.

The chain couples TRBV15 to TRBJ2-1; D possibly corresponds to TRBD1 (6 bases). The CDR3 has 14 amino acids. Germline V gives CDR1 LNHNV, CDR2 YYDKDF (reference sequence). Trimming left V 1 base short and J 6 bases short, with 10 bases between. The CDR3 DNA is TGTGCCACCAGCAGAGGGGGGCAGGGCAATGAGCAGTTCTTC. Its translation: CATSRGGQGNEQFF.

This clonotype was seen ten or more times. J is TRBJ2-7 and V is TRBV7-2, with 7 bases fitting TRBD1. CDR1 is SGHTA, CDR2 FQGNSA, per germline. V dropped 5 bases and J dropped 7; count of bases not matched to a gene: 11. The CDR3 is made up of 14 amino acids. The CDR3 sequence: CASSLKGAGGEQYF. CDR3 bases: TGTGCCAGCAGCCTCAAGGGGGCGGGCGGGGAGCAGTACTTC.